The sequence of this T cell receptor beta chain was determined in a study of blood T cell repertoires in COVID-19. Study information: The United States, Italy and Spain were the sources of the acute and convalescent COVID-19 samples.

Authors' methods: Reference gene primer amplification gave estimated nucleated cell counts. Produced via immunoSEQ multiplex PCR; TCRdb's table is partial and in-frame only. That table is the source of V, J and clone size, and D and trimming were worked out from the DNA. The repertoire holds roughly 90,000 clones, with 90% as singletons. V was clipped by 7 bases and J by 6 bases; unmatched bases: 11. Germline V lookup: CDR1 SNHLY, CDR2 FYNNEI. This CDR3 has 14 residues. This chain uses TRBV2 with TRBJ1-2; 7 bases fit TRBD1. This sequence was found in a human donor with active COVID-19. The donor label of this sample is uncertain. Sequenced sample: peripheral blood. The CDR3 loop reads CASIEGASMNGYTF. The CDR3 bases are TGTGCCAGCATAGAGGGGGCTAGTATGAATGGCTACACCTTC.